These T cell receptor beta chains were read from a single sample in a study of T cell responses to AZD1222 COVID-19 vaccine. Sequencing was performed with immunoSEQ multiplex PCR; in TCRdb, only in-frame clones are kept and a portion is missing. The profile shows 200,000 or so clones, about 92% of them singletons. The sample in question was peripheral blood, obtained on day 0 of MenACWY control vaccination. Receptors originate from an adult in good health. Each CDR3 is given with its conserved first and last residue. The D gene is left open where the match is weak. Size is stated for part of the rows, as once, few or many counts, or as a class when the clone is expanded.

V	size	J	D	DNA	CDR3
TRBV6-1	.	TRBJ1-5	.	TGTGCCAGCAGTGAATTTAGGGTTGGACAGCCCCAGCATTTT	CASSEFRVGQPQHF
TRBV6-1	.	TRBJ2-5	.	TGTGCCAGCAGTGAAGGCTGGGTTGGTGAGACCCAGTACTTC	CASSEGWVGETQYF
TRBV5-1	.	TRBJ1-2	.	TGCGCCAGCAGCTCGAATGAGGTTGGGGGCTACACCTTC	CASSSNEVGGYTF
TRBV7-6	.	TRBJ1-1	.	TGTGCCAGCAGCTTAGAGGTCGGCGGGAACACTGAAGCTTTCTTT	CASSLEVGGNTEAFF
TRBV2	.	TRBJ1-1	.	TGTGCCAGCAGTGAGCCCCAGGGCAGAGGGGGCACTGAAGCTTTCTTT	CASSEPQGRGGTEAFF
TRBV30	.	TRBJ2-2	.	TGTGCCTGGAGTGTAGGACCCTTGAACACCGGGGAGCTGTTTTTT	CAWSVGPLNTGELFF
TRBV20-1	.	TRBJ2-2	.	TGCAGTGCTAGTCCCCAGGTGATCACCGGGGAGCTGTTTTTT	CSASPQVITGELFF
TRBV6-4	.	TRBJ2-2	TRBD1	TGTGCCAGCAGTGCGGGCCCCGGGACAGGGTCCACCGGGGAGCTGTTTTTT	CASSAGPGTGSTGELFF
TRBV18	.	TRBJ2-5	TRBD2	TGTGCCAGCTCACCGGGACTAGGAGAGACCCAGTACTTC	CASSPGLGETQYF
TRBV3-1/TRBV3-2	.	TRBJ2-7	TRBD2	TGTGCCAGCAGCCCGTTAGCGGGGGGGTCCGAGCAGTACTTC	CASSPLAGGSEQYF
TRBV24-1	.	TRBJ2-1	TRBD1	TGTGCCACCAGTGAAGCCGGGACAGGGGATCAAGCTGAGCAGTTCTTC	CATSEAGTGDQAEQFF
TRBV28	.	TRBJ1-4	.	TGTGCCAGCAGAAACCTTCGGGGGACGGGGAAACTGTTTTTT	CASRNLRGTGKLFF
TRBV5-1	once	TRBJ2-3	.	TGCGCCAGCAGCGCGGGAGTGGACAGGCTCTACACAGATACGCAGTATTTT	CASSAGVDRLYTDTQYF
TRBV7-2	.	TRBJ1-1	.	TGTGCCAGCAGTCCGACAGTGAACACTGAAGCTTTCTTT	CASSPTVNTEAFF
TRBV7-9	.	TRBJ2-1	.	TGTGCCAGCAGCTTAGCCGGGGCCGGGGAGCAGTTCTTC	CASSLAGAGEQFF
TRBV19	.	TRBJ1-6	.	TGTGCCAGTAGTAACCCCAGGACAGCGAATAATTCACCCCTCCACTTT	CASSNPRTANNSPLHF
TRBV6-1	.	TRBJ1-5	.	TGTGCCAGCAGTGACCCAGGGTCGGCTCAGCCCCAGCATTTT	CASSDPGSAQPQHF